This record covers a single TCR beta chain. This receptor's antigen is unknown. No base qualities exist here, and no much larger clone lies one base off it. V lost 6 bases and J lost 1 base, and the count of bases not matched to a germline gene is 9. Including cysteine and phenylalanine, the CDR3 has 15 amino acids. The read is trimmed to its CDR3 DNA, 45 bases read in frame from base 1. In the germline V gene (reference sequence), CDR1 corresponds to DFQATT and CDR2 to SNEGSKA. At one collaborating source in Seattle, patients were enrolled during active infection and were followed longitudinally through the course of disease. Each collaborating institution followed its own protocols to collect whole blood in K2EDTA tubes. Collaborator samples were shipped for TCRbeta analysis as frozen whole blood, isolated PBMCs, or DNA extracted from either sample type. These data are taken from a study of blood T cell repertoires in COVID-19 (dated by TCRdb to 2019 to 2021). About the full investigation: Samples covering the acute and convalescent phases of COVID-19 were provided by collaborators in the United States, Italy and Spain. Sample metadata almost always included a de-identified subject ID, COVID-19 status, age in years and sex. A freely available public database, intended as a resource for researchers studying the immune response to SARS-CoV-2, is where the repertoires were released. Where available, HLA class I and class II types were taken from metadata supplied by the sample provider and were not determined by assay-based typing. The samples were drawn from two sources: the first 160 participants of the ongoing ImmuneRACE study, and 1,000 to 1,500 subjects contributed by 6 global collaborators. The material from the prospective study consisted of cDNA or gDNA derived from T cells, B-cell-depleted T cells, or PBMCs. Subjects who had been exposed to COVID-19, were actively infected with it, or had recovered from it provided the deeply sampled blood TCRbeta repertoires that made up the dataset. What the research found in general, with its limitations: How much clinical and demographic metadata was included differed by source and by participant, and the metadata was provided uncurated.

TCRbeta CDR3 regions were amplified from genomic DNA using the immunoSEQ Assay, a bias-controlled multiplex PCR. On the study's bioinformatics: Within the assay, amplification of reference gene primers was used to estimate how many nucleated cells each sample contained. Sequence reads were collapsed and filtered to measure the absolute abundance of every unique TCRbeta CDR3 rearrangement. Productive Simpson clonality was computed per sample as the square root of Simpson's diversity index over productive rearrangements. TCRdb took this table from immuneACCESS and kept in-frame rearrangements with V and J called. Such tables lack part of the clones; where checked against another copy, unresolved V genes explain under half of the gap, and the rest is unexplained. V and J calls and clone size are those listed in that table; D and trimming were worked out from the DNA. Within this sample are 150,000 to 200,000 clones, with around four fifths of them counted one time only. The biggest ten clones account for 2.5% to 3% of the sample.

The chain couples TRBV20-1 to TRBJ1-5; 7 middle bases align to TRBD1. The clonotype originates from a woman of 80 years or more with COVID-19, enrolled during active disease. Material for sequencing was peripheral blood. In nucleotide form, the sequence is TGCAGTGCGAGTACAGGGGTATGGAGCAATCAGCCCCAGCATTTT. This sequence encodes CSASTGVWSNQPQHF.